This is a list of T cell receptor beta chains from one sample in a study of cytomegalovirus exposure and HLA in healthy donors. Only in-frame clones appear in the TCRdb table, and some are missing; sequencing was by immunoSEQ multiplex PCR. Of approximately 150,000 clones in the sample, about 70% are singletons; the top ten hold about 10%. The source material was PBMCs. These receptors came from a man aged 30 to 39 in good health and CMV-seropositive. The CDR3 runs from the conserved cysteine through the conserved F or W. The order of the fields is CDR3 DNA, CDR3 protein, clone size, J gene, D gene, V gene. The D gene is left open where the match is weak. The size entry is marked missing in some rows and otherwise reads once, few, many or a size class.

CDR3nt: TGTGTCACGGGGACAAGGTTTGAAGCTTTCTTT
CDR3aa: CVTGTRFEAFF
abundance: .
j_gene: TRBJ1-1
d_gene: .
v_gene: TRBV6-1

CDR3nt: TGTGCCAGCAGCCAAGACGGGGGGGGCCCCACAGATACGCAGTATTTT
CDR3aa: CASSQDGGGPTDTQYF
abundance: .
j_gene: TRBJ2-3
d_gene: TRBD2
v_gene: TRBV4-2

CDR3nt: TGTGCCAGTTCGAGAGGTGGACAGTGGGGCAACGAGCAGTACTTC
CDR3aa: CASSRGGQWGNEQYF
abundance: .
j_gene: TRBJ2-7
d_gene: .
v_gene: TRBV19

CDR3nt: TGTGCCAGCAGTGCCACAGGGCCTTACTCTGGAAACACCATATATTTT
CDR3aa: CASSATGPYSGNTIYF
abundance: once
j_gene: TRBJ1-3
d_gene: .
v_gene: TRBV6-1

CDR3nt: TGCAGCGTTGAAGATCAGGCAGGGATTAATGGCTACACCTTC
CDR3aa: CSVEDQAGINGYTF
abundance: once
j_gene: TRBJ1-2
d_gene: .
v_gene: TRBV29-1

CDR3nt: TGCGCCAGCAGCTTGGGGGTGCCAGTCGGGGAGCAGTTCTTC
CDR3aa: CASSLGVPVGEQFF
abundance: .
j_gene: TRBJ2-1
d_gene: .
v_gene: TRBV5-1

CDR3nt: TGTGCCAGTTCGACAGAGAACCAAGAGACCCAGTACTTC
CDR3aa: CASSTENQETQYF
abundance: .
j_gene: TRBJ2-5
d_gene: .
v_gene: TRBV9

CDR3nt: TGTGCCAGCAGTTCCCTTATAATGACAGGGTCTAATGGCTACACCTTC
CDR3aa: CASSSLIMTGSNGYTF
abundance: .
j_gene: TRBJ1-2
d_gene: TRBD1
v_gene: TRBV6-6

CDR3nt: TGTGCCAGTAGTATAGGGGGAGGGCTCTACAATGAGCAGTTCTTC
CDR3aa: CASSIGGGLYNEQFF
abundance: .
j_gene: TRBJ2-1
d_gene: TRBD2
v_gene: TRBV19

CDR3nt: TGTGCCAGCAGCCGCTTAGAGGGGACAGGGAGCTCCTACAATGAGCAGTTCTTC
CDR3aa: CASSRLEGTGSSYNEQFF
abundance: .
j_gene: TRBJ2-1
d_gene: TRBD1
v_gene: TRBV7-9

CDR3nt: TGCGCCAGCAGCTTGCCGCGGTTTGGGAGCTATGAGCAGTTCTTC
CDR3aa: CASSLPRFGSYEQFF
abundance: .
j_gene: TRBJ2-1
d_gene: .
v_gene: TRBV5-1

CDR3nt: TGTGCCAGCAATAGTCTGAACAGGGCCTACACTGAAGCTTTCTTT
CDR3aa: CASNSLNRAYTEAFF
abundance: few
j_gene: TRBJ1-1
d_gene: .
v_gene: TRBV5-5

CDR3nt: TGTGCCAGCAGTTTCCTAGCGGGAGGTGGTCATGAGCAGTTCTTC
CDR3aa: CASSFLAGGGHEQFF
abundance: few
j_gene: TRBJ2-1
d_gene: TRBD2
v_gene: TRBV6-5

CDR3nt: TGTGCCAGCAGCATTCATAGCGGGAGAGTGTACGAGCAGTACTTC
CDR3aa: CASSIHSGRVYEQYF
abundance: .
j_gene: TRBJ2-7
d_gene: TRBD2
v_gene: TRBV9

CDR3nt: TGCGCCAGCAGCTTTGGGGCTGTAGGGGAGACCCAGTACTTC
CDR3aa: CASSFGAVGETQYF
abundance: .
j_gene: TRBJ2-5
d_gene: .
v_gene: TRBV5-1

CDR3nt: TGTGCCAGCAGTAAATCAGGACTAGCGGGAGGTACAGATACGCAGTATTTT
CDR3aa: CASSKSGLAGGTDTQYF
abundance: .
j_gene: TRBJ2-3
d_gene: TRBD2
v_gene: TRBV28

CDR3nt: TGCGCCAGCAGTCGCCTAGTCAACTATGGCTACACCTTC
CDR3aa: CASSRLVNYGYTF
abundance: .
j_gene: TRBJ1-2
d_gene: .
v_gene: TRBV10-1

CDR3nt: TGCGCCAGCAGTGCTACCGGGACTAGAGACAATGAGCAGTTCTTC
CDR3aa: CASSATGTRDNEQFF
abundance: .
j_gene: TRBJ2-1
d_gene: TRBD2
v_gene: TRBV4-1

CDR3nt: TGCGCCAGCAGCCAAGCAGTGCAGGCGCATAGCAATCAGCCCCAGCATTTT
CDR3aa: CASSQAVQAHSNQPQHF
abundance: .
j_gene: TRBJ1-5
d_gene: .
v_gene: TRBV4-1

CDR3nt: TGTGCCAGCAGCTTGGATGGTCAAGCGGGAGATGACGAGCAGTACTTC
CDR3aa: CASSLDGQAGDDEQYF
abundance: large
j_gene: TRBJ2-7
d_gene: TRBD2
v_gene: TRBV5-8

CDR3nt: TGCGCCAGCAGCCAAGATCCCCCGGGGTTAAGTAATTCACCCCTCCACTTT
CDR3aa: CASSQDPPGLSNSPLHF
abundance: few
j_gene: TRBJ1-6
d_gene: .
v_gene: TRBV4-1

CDR3nt: TGCGCCAGCAGCCCGCTACAGGGTTCCTCCTACGAGCAGTACTTC
CDR3aa: CASSPLQGSSYEQYF
abundance: .
j_gene: TRBJ2-7
d_gene: .
v_gene: TRBV5-1

CDR3nt: TGCGCCAGCAGCTCAGCCCAGACAGGGGAAGCTTTCTTT
CDR3aa: CASSSAQTGEAFF
abundance: few
j_gene: TRBJ1-1
d_gene: TRBD1
v_gene: TRBV5-1

CDR3nt: TGTGCCAGCAGGATCCGACTCAATTCCTACGAGCAGTACTTC
CDR3aa: CASRIRLNSYEQYF
abundance: .
j_gene: TRBJ2-7
d_gene: .
v_gene: TRBV6-1

CDR3nt: TGCGCCAGCAGCCTCTCCCCGGGGAGCGACTCCTACAATGAGCAGTTCTTC
CDR3aa: CASSLSPGSDSYNEQFF
abundance: few
j_gene: TRBJ2-1
d_gene: .
v_gene: TRBV4-1

CDR3nt: TGTGCCAGTAGTGACGACCCAGGCGGGCAGCCCCAGCATTTT
CDR3aa: CASSDDPGGQPQHF
abundance: .
j_gene: TRBJ1-5
d_gene: .
v_gene: TRBV19

CDR3nt: TGTTCCAGCAGCTCTGGACTAGCGGCCAAGGGAGAGACCCAGTACTTC
CDR3aa: CSSSSGLAAKGETQYF
abundance: .
j_gene: TRBJ2-5
d_gene: TRBD2
v_gene: TRBV7-9

CDR3nt: TGTGCCAGCAGCCAAGAACCAGGGGTCCGGAACACTGAAGCTTTCTTT
CDR3aa: CASSQEPGVRNTEAFF
abundance: few
j_gene: TRBJ1-1
d_gene: .
v_gene: TRBV4-2

CDR3nt: TGTGCCATTTCGCCGGCCCGTGAAGTGACATACGAGCAGTACTTC
CDR3aa: CAISPAREVTYEQYF
abundance: .
j_gene: TRBJ2-7
d_gene: .
v_gene: TRBV10-3

CDR3nt: TGTGCCTGGAGTGTACCGGGCGCGGGGGTAGGACAGCCCCAGCATTTT
CDR3aa: CAWSVPGAGVGQPQHF
abundance: .
j_gene: TRBJ1-5
d_gene: .
v_gene: TRBV30

CDR3nt: TGCGCCAGCAGCTTAGACAGGGTGTTAGAGACCCAGTACTTC
CDR3aa: CASSLDRVLETQYF
abundance: .
j_gene: TRBJ2-5
d_gene: TRBD1
v_gene: TRBV5-1

CDR3nt: TGCGCCAGCAGCCAAGATTCAGGGAATGAGGCCTACGAGCAGTACTTC
CDR3aa: CASSQDSGNEAYEQYF
abundance: few
j_gene: TRBJ2-7
d_gene: .
v_gene: TRBV4-1

CDR3nt: TGTGCCAGCAGCCCCGGGACAGGGGCCCTCGACTATGGCTACACCTTC
CDR3aa: CASSPGTGALDYGYTF
abundance: few
j_gene: TRBJ1-2
d_gene: TRBD1
v_gene: TRBV7-3

CDR3nt: TGTGCCAGCTCACCGGGACTAGCGGGAGTGTACAATGAGCAGTTCTTC
CDR3aa: CASSPGLAGVYNEQFF
abundance: .
j_gene: TRBJ2-1
d_gene: TRBD2
v_gene: TRBV18

CDR3nt: TGTGCCACCAGCAGGGGACAGGGAATCCAGGAAAAACTGTTTTTT
CDR3aa: CATSRGQGIQEKLFF
abundance: .
j_gene: TRBJ1-4
d_gene: TRBD1
v_gene: TRBV15

CDR3nt: TGTGCCAGCAGCTTCTCGCGAGGCTACGAGCAGTACTTC
CDR3aa: CASSFSRGYEQYF
abundance: .
j_gene: TRBJ2-7
d_gene: .
v_gene: TRBV7-2

CDR3nt: TGTGCCAGCAGCTTGGGAGGCGGGAGCACAGATACGCAGTATTTT
CDR3aa: CASSLGGGSTDTQYF
abundance: .
j_gene: TRBJ2-3
d_gene: .
v_gene: TRBV5-4

CDR3nt: TGTGCCAGCAGCCCCGGGACAGGGGAGGGTCAGCCCCAGCATTTT
CDR3aa: CASSPGTGEGQPQHF
abundance: .
j_gene: TRBJ1-5
d_gene: TRBD1
v_gene: TRBV9

CDR3nt: TGCGCCAGCAGAGGACAGGGGGCCGGAGATACGCAGTATTTT
CDR3aa: CASRGQGAGDTQYF
abundance: once
j_gene: TRBJ2-3
d_gene: TRBD1
v_gene: TRBV10-2

CDR3nt: TGTGCCAGCAGCCTAGTAGGGACAGGGGTTGAAGCTTTCTTT
CDR3aa: CASSLVGTGVEAFF
abundance: .
j_gene: TRBJ1-1
d_gene: TRBD1
v_gene: TRBV7-8

CDR3nt: TGTGCCAGCAGCCGGATGAAAGGGGCTTTGACAGATACGCAGTATTTT
CDR3aa: CASSRMKGALTDTQYF
abundance: .
j_gene: TRBJ2-3
d_gene: .
v_gene: TRBV14

CDR3nt: TGTGCCAGCAGACCACGGACAGGGCCTAACGAGCAGTACTTC
CDR3aa: CASRPRTGPNEQYF
abundance: .
j_gene: TRBJ2-7
d_gene: TRBD1
v_gene: TRBV27

CDR3nt: TGTGCCAGCAGCCCGGGATCTGGAGGTGAAAAACTGTTTTTT
CDR3aa: CASSPGSGGEKLFF
abundance: .
j_gene: TRBJ1-4
d_gene: .
v_gene: TRBV5-6

CDR3nt: TGTGCCAGCAGTCCCCCCGACAGGGCAGAGACCCAGTACTTC
CDR3aa: CASSPPDRAETQYF
abundance: .
j_gene: TRBJ2-5
d_gene: TRBD1
v_gene: TRBV27

CDR3nt: TGTGCCAGCACCCCTGGGGAGTTGGAGACCCAGTACTTC
CDR3aa: CASTPGELETQYF
abundance: few
j_gene: TRBJ2-5
d_gene: .
v_gene: TRBV6-6

CDR3nt: TGTGCCTGGAGAGAACAGGGAATAGGGACTGAAGCTTTCTTT
CDR3aa: CAWREQGIGTEAFF
abundance: .
j_gene: TRBJ1-1
d_gene: .
v_gene: TRBV30

CDR3nt: TGTGCCTGGAGTACTTTCCACGGGAACCCTAATGAAAAACTGTTTTTT
CDR3aa: CAWSTFHGNPNEKLFF
abundance: .
j_gene: TRBJ1-4
d_gene: .
v_gene: TRBV30

CDR3nt: TGCGCCAGCAGCTTGGGGGGACTAGCCCACGAGCAGTACTTC
CDR3aa: CASSLGGLAHEQYF
abundance: .
j_gene: TRBJ2-7
d_gene: TRBD2
v_gene: TRBV5-1

CDR3nt: TGTGCCAGCAGCAGGGAGGACCCTCGACAGCAGTTCTTC
CDR3aa: CASSREDPRQQFF
abundance: .
j_gene: TRBJ2-1
d_gene: .
v_gene: TRBV7-9

CDR3nt: TGCGCCAGCAGCCCGATAACCGACAGGTTTGGGGCTTTCTTT
CDR3aa: CASSPITDRFGAFF
abundance: .
j_gene: TRBJ1-1
d_gene: .
v_gene: TRBV4-1

CDR3nt: TGCGCCAGCAGCCAGGGCCGGGGTCTAGCGACCAACAATGAGCAGTTCTTC
CDR3aa: CASSQGRGLATNNEQFF
abundance: few
j_gene: TRBJ2-1
d_gene: .
v_gene: TRBV4-1

CDR3nt: TGTGCCAGCAGCTCTACGGGACTTATCTCCTACAATGAGCAGTTCTTC
CDR3aa: CASSSTGLISYNEQFF
abundance: .
j_gene: TRBJ2-1
d_gene: .
v_gene: TRBV7-2

CDR3nt: TGTGCCAGTAGTGAAGAGACAGGTCCTAGCACAGATACGCAGTATTTT
CDR3aa: CASSEETGPSTDTQYF
abundance: .
j_gene: TRBJ2-3
d_gene: .
v_gene: TRBV19

CDR3nt: TGTGCCAGTACTAGCGGGAGCACCTACAATGAGCAGTTCTTC
CDR3aa: CASTSGSTYNEQFF
abundance: .
j_gene: TRBJ2-1
d_gene: TRBD2
v_gene: TRBV2

CDR3nt: TGTGCCAGCAGCTTAGGGACAGGGTGGACAAGGGAGCAGTACTTC
CDR3aa: CASSLGTGWTREQYF
abundance: .
j_gene: TRBJ2-7
d_gene: TRBD1
v_gene: TRBV7-9

CDR3nt: TGTGCCAGCCTTCCACGGGGAGGGCCTGGAAAGACCCAGTACTTC
CDR3aa: CASLPRGGPGKTQYF
abundance: .
j_gene: TRBJ2-5
d_gene: TRBD2
v_gene: TRBV7-2